This is a list of T cell receptor beta chains from one sample in a study of beta chain features in type 1 diabetes. Measured with immunoSEQ multiplex PCR; TCRdb has only the in-frame clones, and not every one. Found here are under 550,000 clones, about 10% of them singletons; the top ten hold roughly 0.046%. The sample comprised naive CD4+ T cells from blood. These receptors all come from a woman aged 18-30 years in good health. Each CDR3 is given with its conserved first and last residue.

v_gene,j_gene,CDR3aa
TRBV18,TRBJ2-5,CASSLQGVQETQYF
TRBV28,TRBJ1-5,CASSFWGQPQHF
TRBV30,TRBJ1-4,CACRQRNEKLFF
TRBV7-2,TRBJ2-4,CASSLVRGNIQYF
TRBV29-1,TRBJ1-2,CSVEGQGGNYGYTF
TRBV20-1,TRBJ1-1,CSAPQGARAFF
TRBV29-1,TRBJ2-1,CSVKGQLEGRPYNEQFF
TRBV25-1,TRBJ1-2,CASSEMATDGYTF
TRBV7-8,TRBJ2-5,CASSLGWLAGSGTQYF
TRBV15,TRBJ2-7,CATSRRDGAEQYF
TRBV14,TRBJ2-5,CASSQDTFGEETQYF
TRBV14,TRBJ2-6,CASSLLRANVLTF
TRBV7-3,TRBJ1-6,CASSLQGSSPLHF
TRBV6-5,TRBJ1-2,CASSMNPSNYGYTF
TRBV5-1,TRBJ2-3,CASSLAGGDTQYF
TRBV7-3,TRBJ2-7,CASSLSAGLAGGVLYEQYF
TRBV15,TRBJ1-2,CATSRDRGYGYTF
TRBV10-3,TRBJ2-2,CAISESRRGPGELFF
TRBV30,TRBJ1-1,CAWSVRHGTEAFF
TRBV14,TRBJ2-7,CASSQGIWYEQYF
TRBV7-2,TRBJ2-2,CASTTYLNTGELFF
TRBV11-2,TRBJ2-3,CASRIQRYTDTQYF
TRBV14,TRBJ2-1,CASSQEGEQFF
TRBV9,TRBJ2-5,CASSATGGETQYF
TRBV6-1,TRBJ2-7,CASRGSYEQYF
TRBV6-1,TRBJ1-5,CASRQGLQPQHF
TRBV7-3,TRBJ2-3,CASSPILGLAGATDTQYF
TRBV21-1,TRBJ2-3,CASSISSSICKDTQYF
TRBV29-1,TRBJ2-3,CSVRGQGDLTDTQYF